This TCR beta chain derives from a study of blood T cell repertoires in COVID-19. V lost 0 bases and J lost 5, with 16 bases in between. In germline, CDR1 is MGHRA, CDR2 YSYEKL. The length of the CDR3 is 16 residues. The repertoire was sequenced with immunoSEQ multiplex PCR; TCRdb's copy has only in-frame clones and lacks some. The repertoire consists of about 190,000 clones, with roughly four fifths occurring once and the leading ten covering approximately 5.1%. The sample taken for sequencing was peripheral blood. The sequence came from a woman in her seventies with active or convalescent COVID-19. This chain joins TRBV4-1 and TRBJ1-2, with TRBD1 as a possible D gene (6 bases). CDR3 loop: CASSQEPLTGLYGYTF. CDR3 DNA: TGCGCCAGCAGCCAAGAACCGTTGACAGGCTTATATGGCTACACCTTC.